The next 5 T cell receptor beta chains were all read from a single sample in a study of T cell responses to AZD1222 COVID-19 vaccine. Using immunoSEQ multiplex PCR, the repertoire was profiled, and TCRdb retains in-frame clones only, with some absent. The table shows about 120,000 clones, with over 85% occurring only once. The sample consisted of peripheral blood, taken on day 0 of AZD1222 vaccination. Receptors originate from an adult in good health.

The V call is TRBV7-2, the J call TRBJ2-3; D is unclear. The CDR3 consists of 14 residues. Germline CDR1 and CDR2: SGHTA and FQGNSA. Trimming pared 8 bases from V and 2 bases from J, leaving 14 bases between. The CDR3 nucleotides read TGTGCCAGCGTGAAGTCGACTTACACAGATACGCAGTATTTT. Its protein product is CASVKSTYTDTQYF.

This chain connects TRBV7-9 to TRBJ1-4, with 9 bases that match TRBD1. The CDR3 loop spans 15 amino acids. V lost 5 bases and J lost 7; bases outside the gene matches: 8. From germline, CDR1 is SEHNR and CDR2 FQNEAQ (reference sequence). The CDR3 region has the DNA TGTGCCAGCAGCCCACAGGGGGCTCTGTCTGAAAAACTGTTTTTT. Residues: CASSPQGALSEKLFF.

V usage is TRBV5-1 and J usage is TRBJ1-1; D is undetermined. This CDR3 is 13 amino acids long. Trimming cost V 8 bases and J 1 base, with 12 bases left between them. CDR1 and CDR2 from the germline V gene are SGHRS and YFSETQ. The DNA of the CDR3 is TGCGCCAGTTCGGACCAGGCGAACACTGAAGCTTTCTTT. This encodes CASSDQANTEAFF.

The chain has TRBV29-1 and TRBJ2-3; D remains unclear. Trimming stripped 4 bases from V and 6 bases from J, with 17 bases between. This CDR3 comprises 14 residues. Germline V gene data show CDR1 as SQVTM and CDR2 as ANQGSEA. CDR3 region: CSVVPPARADTQYF. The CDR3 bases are TGCAGCGTTGTTCCCCCCGCTCGAGCCGATACGCAGTATTTT.

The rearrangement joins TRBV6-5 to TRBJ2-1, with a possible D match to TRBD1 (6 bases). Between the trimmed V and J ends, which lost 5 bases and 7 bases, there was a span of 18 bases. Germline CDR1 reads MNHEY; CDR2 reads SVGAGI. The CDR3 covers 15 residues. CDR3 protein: CASSKRREGTNEQFF. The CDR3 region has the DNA TGTGCCAGCAGTAAAAGGAGAGAGGGGACAAATGAGCAGTTCTTC.